The next 10 T cell receptor beta chains were all read from a single sample in a study of identical twins. Each CDR3 protein is one row after TCRdb ran MiXCR on the 5' RACE reads. The sample includes about 1.7 million distinct CDR3 sequences, around a third of them seen just once. Source material: cord blood. The receptor set was obtained from a newborn girl in good health.

The chain carries TRBV14 and TRBJ2-1; the match to TRBD2 covers 12 bases. The CDR3 has 17 residues. The germline V gene has CDR1 SGHDN and CDR2 FVKESK. Trimming at V came to 0 bases and at J to 7 bases, leaving 7 bases not matched to a gene. The CDR3 DNA sequence: TGTGCCAGCAGCCAAGATTACAGACTAGCGGGAGTGAATGAGCAGTTCTTC. This encodes CASSQDYRLAGVNEQFF. The full variable domain, its missing parts supplied by reference TRBV14 and TRBJ2-1, is EAGVTQFPSHSVIEKGQTVTLRCDPISGHDNLYWYRRVMGKEIKFLLHFVKESKQDESGMPNNRFLAERTGGTYSTLKVQPAELEDSGVYFCASSQDYRLAGVNEQFFGPGTRLTVL.

The chain joins TRBV12-5 to TRBJ2-3; D is perhaps TRBD1 (5 bases). From germline, CDR1 is LGHNT and CDR2 FRNRAP. The V gene lost 8 bases and the J gene lost 6 bases, with 15 bases spanning the gap. There are 13 residues in the CDR3. CDR3: CASHALGVDTQYF. CDR3 DNA: TGTGCTAGTCATGCTCTAGGGGTTGATACGCAGTATTTT.

The chain carries TRBV3-1 and TRBJ2-1; 9 bases line up with TRBD2. The J call may be in error: the DNA end matches TRBJ2-7 better. The CDR3 is 18 amino acids. The germline V gene encodes CDR1 LGHDT and CDR2 YNNKEL (reference sequence). The CDR3 DNA reads as TGTGCCAGCAGCCAAGGGCGCCTAGCGGGAAGTCTCTACAATGAGCAGTACTTC. Protein: CASSQGRLAGSLYNEQYF.

The rearrangement joins TRBV19 to TRBJ1-1; 10 bases fit TRBD1. The CDR3 runs 13 residues. Trimming at V came to 6 bases and at J to 4 bases, leaving 2 bases not matched to a gene. The germline gives CDR1 LNHDA, CDR2 SQIVND (reference sequence). The CDR3, as DNA: TGTGCCAGTAGATGGACAGGGGGCACTGAAGCTTTCTTT. The encoded protein is CASRWTGGTEAFF.

Of note for this clonotype: A much larger clone lies a single base off, so this may be a read error. The V and J genes are TRBV7-2 and TRBJ2-1; D remains ambiguous. The germline V gene encodes CDR1 SGHTA and CDR2 FQGNSA. Trimming shortened V by 5 bases and J by 8 bases, and 4 bases separated the two germline ends. This CDR3 is 10 amino acids long. This chain's CDR3 is CASSRYEQFF. The CDR3 DNA is TGTGCCAGCAGCCGCTATGAGCAGTTCTTC.

This clonotype was counted between two and nine times. J is TRBJ1-2 and V is TRBV5-1; TRBD1 matches 8 bases. Trimming took 3 bases from V and 7 from J; bases not matched to a gene: 8. This CDR3 spans 14 amino acids. CDR1 and CDR2 from the germline V gene are SGHRS and YFSETQ. CDR3 nucleotides: TGCGCCAGCAGCTGGGCGACAGGGGTTACTGGCTACACCTTC. Its translation: CASSWATGVTGYTF.

This clonotype occurred many times. This CDR3 reads CATRRASYEQYF. The CDR3 DNA sequence: TGTGCCACCCGCCGGGCTTCCTACGAGCAGTACTTC. The chain combines TRBV6-6 with TRBJ2-7, with D uncertain. V lost 10 bases and J lost 1, with 11 bases in between. Looked up from germline, CDR1 is MNHNY and CDR2 is SVGAGI (reference sequence). This CDR3 contains 12 residues.

This clonotype showed up just a few times. J is TRBJ2-1 and V is TRBV9; D might be TRBD2 (6 bases). The germline V gene has CDR1 SGDLS and CDR2 YYNGEE. This CDR3 is built from 15 residues. Trimming stripped 0 bases from V and 1 base from J, with 8 bases between. Written as DNA, the CDR3 is TGTGCCAGCAGCGTAGACGCGGGATCCTACAATGAGCAGTTCTTC. This codes for CASSVDAGSYNEQFF.

This clonotype showed up many times. DNA of the CDR3: TGTGCCAGCAGCTTTAGACGGTCCTATGGCTACACCTTC. Protein product: CASSFRRSYGYTF. V is TRBV7-2 and J is TRBJ1-2; no definite D call. The germline V gene has CDR1 SGHTA and CDR2 FQGNSA. The V gene lost 3 bases and the J gene lost 4 bases, with 9 bases spanning the gap. The CDR3 is made up of 13 amino acids.

This CDR3 reads CAIRDGTGSSYEQYF. For the CDR3, the DNA is TGTGCCATCAGGGACGGGACAGGGAGCTCCTACGAGCAGTACTTC. The J gene is TRBJ2-7, the V gene TRBV10-3, with 9 nucleotides matching TRBD1. The CDR3 is 15 amino acids. In germline, CDR1 is ENHRY, CDR2 SYGVKD. The V and J ends lost 6 bases and 0 bases, in that order; junction bases with no gene match: 6.